One and the same sample provided the 12 T cell receptor beta chains below, sequenced in a study of blood T cell repertoires in COVID-19. TCRdb's table, derived via immunoSEQ multiplex PCR, lists solely in-frame clones and lacks some. The sample has 120,000 to 150,000 clones; around 85% are singletons. Sequences were obtained from peripheral blood. The receptors shown here come from a woman between 55 and 75 years old with COVID-19, enrolled during active disease.

V usage is TRBV6-1 and J usage is TRBJ1-2; a weak D match, TRBD1 (6 bases). The CDR3 consists of 15 residues. Trimming cost V 2 bases and J 5 bases, with 15 bases left between them. The V gene's germline CDR1 is MNHNS and CDR2 SASEGT. CDR3 nucleotide sequence: TGTGCCAGCAGTGAAAGGGACACTTGGAAGTATGGCTACACCTTC. Translation gives CASSERDTWKYGYTF.

This chain links TRBV19 with TRBJ2-7; D is uncertain. V lost 5 bases and J lost 0, with 11 bases in between. The germline V gene has CDR1 LNHDA and CDR2 SQIVND (reference sequence). CDR3 length: 14 amino acids. CDR3 nucleotide sequence: TGTGCCAGTAGTCTCGGCCCGGGCTCCTACGAGCAGTACTTC. Its protein is CASSLGPGSYEQYF.

The CDR3 spells CASSSDRPYEQYF. In DNA, the CDR3 is TGTGCCAGCAGCTCGGACAGGCCCTACGAGCAGTACTTC. The genes are TRBV11-2 and TRBJ2-7; 7 positions match TRBD1. This CDR3 spans 13 amino acids. Germline assignment: CDR1 SGHAT and CDR2 FQNNGV. The trim removed 4 bases at V and 2 bases at J, leaving 2 bases unmatched.

V is TRBV5-1 and J is TRBJ1-3; D gene unclear. V was trimmed by 2 bases and J by 2 bases, leaving 11 bases between them. The germline gives CDR1 SGHRS, CDR2 YFSETQ. CDR3 length: 15 residues. The CDR3 loop reads CASSFGGSAGNTIYF. DNA of the CDR3: TGCGCCAGCAGCTTTGGAGGATCTGCTGGAAACACCATATATTTT.

The chain carries TRBV4-2 and TRBJ2-3; TRBD2 matches at 10 bases. CDR3 length: 22 residues. CDR1 is LGHNA, CDR2 YNFKEQ, per germline. V trimming: 1 base; J trimming: 0 bases; junction bases outside the gene matches: 19. The CDR3: CASSQAYPPLAGVPKSTDTQYF. The CDR3 DNA reads TGTGCCAGCAGCCAAGCCTACCCCCCCCTAGCGGGGGTTCCAAAAAGCACAGATACGCAGTATTTT.

The genes are TRBV5-1 and TRBJ2-3; TRBD2 agrees at 9 bases. Germline CDR1 SGHRS, CDR2 YFSETQ. This CDR3 spans 14 amino acids. Trimming at V came to 7 bases and at J to 3 bases, leaving 6 bases not matched to a gene. CDR3 loop: CASDISGGTDTQYF. CDR3 in DNA: TGCGCCAGCGACATTAGCGGGGGAACAGATACGCAGTATTTT.

This clone was detected only once. CDR3 protein: CASSYRATGELFF. CDR3 sequence (DNA): TGTGCCAGCAGTTATCGAGCCACCGGGGAGCTGTTTTTT. V gene TRBV6-2 or TRBV6-3 combines with J gene TRBJ2-2; no clear D gene. Germline V CDR1 and CDR2: MNHEY, SVGEGT. V lost 3 bases and J 4 bases, leaving 6 bases between the germline ends. The CDR3 is 13 amino acids.

The chain joins TRBV18 to TRBJ2-5; 10 bases line up with TRBD2. Germline V gene lookup returns CDR1 KGHSH and CDR2 LQKENI. This CDR3 contains 15 residues. Trimming at V came to 0 bases and at J to 4 bases, leaving 2 bases not matched to a gene. CDR3: CASSPPGLALETQYF. The CDR3 coding sequence is TGTGCCAGCTCACCACCGGGACTAGCGTTAGAGACCCAGTACTTC.

The rearrangement uses TRBV7-3 and TRBJ2-2; 9 nucleotides line up with TRBD1. Unmatched junction bases numbered 6, after V lost 7 bases and J lost 3 bases. The CDR3 length is 15 residues. Germline-derived CDR1 and CDR2 are SGHTA and FQGTGA. The CDR3 bases are TGTGCCAGCAAGCGGGACAGGGCGGACACCGGGGAGCTGTTTTTT. Protein: CASKRDRADTGELFF.

The chain employs TRBV2 and TRBJ2-1; TRBD2 matches at 11 bases. Germline trimming cut 4 bases from V and 4 bases from J; bases unmatched to any gene: 3. CDR1 and CDR2 from the germline V gene are SNHLY and FYNNEI. The CDR3 is 15 amino acids. CDR3 in DNA: TGTGCCAGCAGTGCGGCTAGCGGGGGGTACAATGAGCAGTTCTTC. It yields the protein CASSAASGGYNEQFF.

This chain uses TRBV14 with TRBJ1-5; D is undetermined. The V gene's germline CDR1 is SGHDN and CDR2 FVKESK. The V and J ends lost 4 bases and 1 base respectively, with 5 bases between them. The CDR3 spans 13 residues. The CDR3 nucleotides read TGTGCCAGCAGCCTGCAGAGCAATCAGCCCCAGCATTTT. As protein: CASSLQSNQPQHF.

The chain carries TRBV29-1 and TRBJ1-3, with TRBD1 identical over 9 bases. J was trimmed by 0 bases and V by 3 bases; bases with no gene match: 6. CDR1 and CDR2 from the germline V gene are SQVTM and ANQGSEA. The CDR3 length is 16 residues. CDR3 protein: CSVEEGTGSSGNTIYF. Written as DNA, the CDR3 is TGCAGCGTTGAGGAGGGGACAGGGAGCTCTGGAAACACCATATATTTT.